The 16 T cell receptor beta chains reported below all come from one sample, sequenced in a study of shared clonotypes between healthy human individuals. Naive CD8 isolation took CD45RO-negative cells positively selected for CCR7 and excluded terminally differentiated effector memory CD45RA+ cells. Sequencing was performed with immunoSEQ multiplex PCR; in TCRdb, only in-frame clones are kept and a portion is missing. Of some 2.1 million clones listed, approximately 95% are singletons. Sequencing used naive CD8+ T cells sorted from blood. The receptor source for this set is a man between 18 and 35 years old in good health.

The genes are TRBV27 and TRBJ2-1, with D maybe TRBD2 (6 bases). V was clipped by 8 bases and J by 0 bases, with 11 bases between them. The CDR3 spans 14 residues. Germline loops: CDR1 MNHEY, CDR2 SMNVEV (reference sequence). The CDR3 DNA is TGTGCCAGCGCTGGAGGGCCCTCCTACAATGAGCAGTTCTTC. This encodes CASAGGPSYNEQFF.

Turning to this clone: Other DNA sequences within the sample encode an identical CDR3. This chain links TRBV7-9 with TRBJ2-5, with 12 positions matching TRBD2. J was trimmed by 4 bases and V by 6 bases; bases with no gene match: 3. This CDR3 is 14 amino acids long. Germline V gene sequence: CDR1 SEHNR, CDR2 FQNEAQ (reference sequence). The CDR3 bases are TGTGCCAGCAGTCTAGCGGGGGGGCTAGAGACCCAGTACTTC. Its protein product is CASSLAGGLETQYF.

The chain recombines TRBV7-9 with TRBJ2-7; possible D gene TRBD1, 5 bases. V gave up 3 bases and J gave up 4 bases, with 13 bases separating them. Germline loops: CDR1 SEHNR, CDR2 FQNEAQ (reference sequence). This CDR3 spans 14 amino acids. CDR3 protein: CASSFQGDPYEQYF. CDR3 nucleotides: TGTGCCAGCAGCTTCCAGGGTGACCCTTACGAGCAGTACTTC.

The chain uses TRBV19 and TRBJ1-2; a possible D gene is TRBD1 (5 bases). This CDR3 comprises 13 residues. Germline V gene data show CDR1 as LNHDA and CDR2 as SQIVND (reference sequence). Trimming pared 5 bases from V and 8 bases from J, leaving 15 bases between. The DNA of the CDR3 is TGTGCCAGTAGTGGATACAGGATTGAAGGCTACACCTTC. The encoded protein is CASSGYRIEGYTF.

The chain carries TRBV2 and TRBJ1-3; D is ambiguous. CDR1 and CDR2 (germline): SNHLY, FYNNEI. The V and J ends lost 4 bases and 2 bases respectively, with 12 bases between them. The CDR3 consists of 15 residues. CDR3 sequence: CASSGPEGPGNTIYF. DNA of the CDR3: TGTGCCAGCAGTGGCCCGGAGGGCCCTGGAAACACCATATATTTT.

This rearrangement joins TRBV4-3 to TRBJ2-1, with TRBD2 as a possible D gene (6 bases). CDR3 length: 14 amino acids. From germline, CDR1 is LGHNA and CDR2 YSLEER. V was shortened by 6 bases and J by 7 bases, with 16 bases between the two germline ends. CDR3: CASSLTSSGNEQFF. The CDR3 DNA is TGCGCCAGCAGTCTAACTAGCAGCGGAAATGAGCAGTTCTTC.

DNA for the CDR3: TGTGCCAGCAGCATACTAGATAGCTCCTACAATGAGCAGTTCTTC. Translation: CASSILDSSYNEQFF. The chain links TRBV6-5 to TRBJ2-1, with D tentatively TRBD2 (5 bases). Deletions cut 6 bases from V and 0 bases from J, with 12 bases between. Germline V gene lookup returns CDR1 MNHEY and CDR2 SVGAGI. The CDR3 totals 15 residues.

Here the CDR3 DNA reads TGTGCCAGCAGCCCGCCAACTTACGAAACCGGGGGAGGGCCAGATACGCAGTATTTT. Protein product: CASSPPTYETGGGPDTQYF. This rearrangement joins TRBV7-9 to TRBJ2-3, with 7 nucleotides matching TRBD2. This CDR3 region has 19 residues. Germline CDR1 reads SEHNR; CDR2 reads FQNEAQ (reference sequence). Trimming removed 5 bases from V and 4 bases from J; junction bases left unmatched: 21.

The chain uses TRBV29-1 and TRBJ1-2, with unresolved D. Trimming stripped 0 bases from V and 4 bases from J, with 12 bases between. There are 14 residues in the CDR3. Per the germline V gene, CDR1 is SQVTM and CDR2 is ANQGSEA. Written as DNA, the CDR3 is TGCAGCGTTGAAGATCGAGGTTATGGCTATGGCTACACCTTC. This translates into CSVEDRGYGYGYTF.

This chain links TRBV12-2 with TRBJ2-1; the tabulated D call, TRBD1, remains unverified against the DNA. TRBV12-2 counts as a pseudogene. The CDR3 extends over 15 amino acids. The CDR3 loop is CASRCCGTGGNEQFF. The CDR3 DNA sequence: TGTGCAAGTCGCTGCTGCGGGACAGGGGGCAATGAGCAGTTCTTC.

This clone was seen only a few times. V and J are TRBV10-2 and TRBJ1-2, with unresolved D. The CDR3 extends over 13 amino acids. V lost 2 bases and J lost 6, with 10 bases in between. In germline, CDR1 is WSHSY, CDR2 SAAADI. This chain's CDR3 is CASSEQIGDGYTF. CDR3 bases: TGCGCCAGCAGTGAGCAGATCGGCGATGGCTACACCTTC.

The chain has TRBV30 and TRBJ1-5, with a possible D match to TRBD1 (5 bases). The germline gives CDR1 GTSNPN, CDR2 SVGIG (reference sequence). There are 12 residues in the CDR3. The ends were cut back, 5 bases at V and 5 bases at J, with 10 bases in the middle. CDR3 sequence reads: CAWDSGDQPQHF. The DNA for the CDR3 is TGTGCCTGGGATTCGGGGGATCAGCCCCAGCATTTT.

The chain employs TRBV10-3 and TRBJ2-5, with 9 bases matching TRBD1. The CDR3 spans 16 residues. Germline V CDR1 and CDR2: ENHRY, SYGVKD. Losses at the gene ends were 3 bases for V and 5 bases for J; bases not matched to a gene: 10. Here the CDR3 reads CAISDPTGGRGETQYF. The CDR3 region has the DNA TGTGCCATCAGTGACCCGACAGGGGGTAGGGGGGAGACCCAGTACTTC.

In nucleotides, the CDR3 is TGCGCCAGCAGCCAAGAACTAGAAGGGTGGATGTACTTC. Its protein is CASSQELEGWMYF. This chain uses TRBV4-1 with TRBJ2-7; maybe TRBD2 (5 bases). Germline values: CDR1 MGHRA, CDR2 YSYEKL. The CDR3 length is 13 residues. V was pared by 0 bases and J by 12 bases, with 15 bases between.

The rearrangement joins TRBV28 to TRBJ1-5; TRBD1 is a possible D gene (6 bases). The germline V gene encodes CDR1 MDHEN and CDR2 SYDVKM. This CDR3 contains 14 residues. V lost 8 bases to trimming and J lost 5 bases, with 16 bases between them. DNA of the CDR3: TGTGCCAGCGCCACCGGCAGGGGCCATCAGCCCCAGCATTTT. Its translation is CASATGRGHQPQHF.

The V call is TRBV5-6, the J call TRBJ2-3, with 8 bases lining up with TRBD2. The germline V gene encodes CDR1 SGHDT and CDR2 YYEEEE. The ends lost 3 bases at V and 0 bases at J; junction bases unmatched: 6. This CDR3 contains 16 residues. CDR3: CASSSDGGASTDTQYF. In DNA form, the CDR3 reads TGTGCCAGCAGCTCGGACGGGGGGGCGAGCACAGATACGCAGTATTTT. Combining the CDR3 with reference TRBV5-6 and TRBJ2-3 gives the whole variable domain DAGVTQSPTHLIKTRGQQVTLRCSPKSGHDTVSWYQQALGQGPQFIFQYYEEEERQRGNFPDRFSGHQFPNYSSELNVNALLLGDSALYLCASSSDGGASTDTQYFGPGTRLTVL.